These T cell receptor beta chains were read from a single sample in a study of vaccination and CD4 T cells after COVID-19. Their antigens are not known. A single record per CDR3 protein comes from TCRdb applying MiXCR to the PCR reads. The data contain about 10,000 distinct CDR3 sequences, under 30% of them singletons. The specimen was CD4+ T cells from blood, cultured in vitro, collected after SARS-CoV-2 vaccination. The origin of the receptors is a human donor who had recovered from COVID-19. CDR3s include the opening cysteine and the closing phenylalanine or tryptophan. The listing skips clone size in some rows; elsewhere it reads once, few, many or a size class.

TRBV7-8	TRBJ1-2	few	CASSDTFYYGYTF
TRBV19	TRBJ2-4	NA	CASSMVKVKNIQYF
TRBV2	TRBJ1-4	NA	CASSLNRDEKLFF
TRBV19	TRBJ1-5	NA	CASSPEPGQGMRNQPQHF
TRBV20-1	TRBJ2-2	few	CSAGHPPHLRQGTGELFF
TRBV5-4	TRBJ2-3	NA	CASSLWVAGLSTDTQYF
TRBV24-1	TRBJ1-1	NA	CATSDNRGIGTEAFF
TRBV28	TRBJ2-7	NA	CATHRGVYEQYF
TRBV7-2	TRBJ2-2	medium-sized	CASSLGTVTGELFF
TRBV27	TRBJ2-7	NA	CASSPRTLAAEQYF
TRBV20-1	TRBJ2-1	NA	CSAKRGRDRIVNEQFF
TRBV4-2	TRBJ1-1	NA	CASSQGGRNTEAFF
TRBV19	TRBJ1-2	once	CASSMSGTATNYGYTF
TRBV29-1	TRBJ2-7	NA	CSVQGNGEQYF
TRBV20-1	TRBJ1-3	NA	CSARVRGRVNTIYF
TRBV6-1	TRBJ2-6	NA	CATRGAWGANVLTF
TRBV7-2	TRBJ1-2	NA	CASSLGWQTYGYTF
TRBV20-1	TRBJ2-5	few	CSAPRQGILGTQYF
TRBV20-1	TRBJ2-5	NA	CSSGGRLGVGETQYF
TRBV30	TRBJ2-3	NA	CAWSGVRLAGGDTQYF
TRBV11-2	TRBJ2-5	few	CASSSGLAGGEETQYF
TRBV20-1	TRBJ1-2	few	CSALPDYGYTF
TRBV19	TRBJ2-3	NA	CASCPADTQYF
TRBV7-9	TRBJ1-4	few	CASSLTLYEKLFF
TRBV4-1	TRBJ2-4	NA	CASSQDLGTGGTKNIQYF
TRBV29-1	TRBJ2-1	once	CSVEGTQAVEQFF
TRBV24-1	TRBJ1-5	few	CATSDGQYNQPQHF
TRBV28	TRBJ1-1	few	CASSLSGKGGTEAFF
TRBV7-2	TRBJ1-2	medium-sized	CASSPGTGLRGGYTF
TRBV6-1	TRBJ2-1	NA	CASSGRPLIPYNEQFF
TRBV7-2	TRBJ1-6	NA	CASTERQGLFSPLHF
TRBV15	TRBJ1-1	few	CATSRQIQNTEAFF
TRBV11-3	TRBJ2-1	NA	CASSLVPGEEFF
TRBV6-2/TRBV6-3	TRBJ2-1	few	CASSYRANEQFF
TRBV6-2/TRBV6-3	TRBJ2-7	NA	CASTISGSYEQYF
TRBV6-5	TRBJ1-1	few	CASSFRRSNTEAFF
TRBV19	TRBJ1-1	few	CASIKGQGIVMPNTEAFF
TRBV5-5	TRBJ1-2	NA	CASSLTANYGYTF
TRBV24-1	TRBJ2-7	NA	CATSDTGTNREQYF
TRBV20-1	TRBJ2-5	medium-sized	CSASGLDNQETQYF
TRBV19	TRBJ1-1	NA	CASTNQGGGTEAFF
TRBV11-2	TRBJ2-2	NA	CASSLIAGWDGELFF
TRBV11-2	TRBJ2-7	NA	CASSSSAREIPYEQYF
TRBV6-1	TRBJ1-6	few	CASRELGGSSYNSPLHF
TRBV7-6	TRBJ1-1	NA	CASSLVAGGVTEAFF
TRBV28	TRBJ1-1	NA	CASSPSTGRSTEAFF
TRBV5-1	TRBJ2-6	few	CASSQRGGTAVGPSGANVLTF
TRBV5-5	TRBJ1-1	few	CASSLEASGNTEAFF
TRBV27	TRBJ1-2	medium-sized	CASSLRWDGGKRDGYTF
TRBV20-1	TRBJ1-1	few	CSATGRRLTEAFF
TRBV6-2/TRBV6-3	TRBJ1-1	NA	CASSSGGLMNTEAFF
TRBV4-1	TRBJ1-1	NA	CASSHGIMNTEAFF